This is a list of T cell receptor beta chains from one sample in a study of T cell repertoires in cytomegalovirus infection. MiXCR, run by TCRdb on the reads, gives a single entry per CDR3 protein. This sample has about 180,000 distinct CDR3 sequences; 13% to 15% occur once, and the top ten carry 25% to 30%. Input material: PBMCs. The receptors stem from a human donor in good health (CMV status not recorded). Some clones in this sample may be carry-over from other donors' samples. Both conserved end residues are trimmed from each CDR3. The order of the fields is CDR3 length, J gene, clone size, V gene, CDR3 protein. Not all rows give a size; the values are once, few, many and, for expanded clones, a class.

length: 13; J: TRBJ1-1; size: -; V: TRBV11-2; CDR3: ASSSIGGQNTEAF
length: 11; J: TRBJ1-2; size: -; V: TRBV12-3/TRBV12-4; CDR3: ASSWSESMSYT
length: 15; J: TRBJ2-3; size: -; V: TRBV7-8; CDR3: ASSLGGAVGGTDTQY
length: 12; J: TRBJ2-1; size: many; V: TRBV12-3/TRBV12-4; CDR3: ASTKGVTYNEQF
length: 13; J: TRBJ1-5; size: many; V: TRBV5-1; CDR3: ASSLSGGGNQPQH
length: 13; J: TRBJ1-1; size: many; V: TRBV7-2; CDR3: ASSPLLGGRTEAF
length: 15; J: TRBJ2-3; size: many; V: TRBV11-2; CDR3: ASSESSGTSYTDTQY
length: 11; J: TRBJ1-1; size: -; V: TRBV25-1; CDR3: ASSHSLAAEAF
length: 13; J: TRBJ1-1; size: medium-sized; V: TRBV7-8; CDR3: ASSQGQWMNTEAF
length: 10; J: TRBJ2-3; size: few; V: TRBV6-6; CDR3: ASSANVQTQY
length: 14; J: TRBJ2-1; size: -; V: TRBV7-9; CDR3: ASSLSLLAGSFEQF
length: 13; J: TRBJ2-7; size: -; V: TRBV7-9; CDR3: ASSHTPGQKNEQY
length: 13; J: TRBJ2-2; size: many; V: TRBV6-4; CDR3: ASSDNAENTGELF
length: 13; J: TRBJ2-7; size: many; V: TRBV7-8; CDR3: ASSNRGRSSYEQY
length: 15; J: TRBJ1-4; size: -; V: TRBV4-1; CDR3: ASSHPREGRGQEKLF
length: 14; J: TRBJ2-4; size: -; V: TRBV19; CDR3: ASSTDRGPRYDIQY
length: 11; J: TRBJ1-2; size: few; V: TRBV19; CDR3: ASSIEGSGGYT
length: 9; J: TRBJ1-4; size: few; V: TRBV29-1; CDR3: SAATNEKLF
length: 13; J: TRBJ2-7; size: -; V: TRBV7-3; CDR3: ASSLTRSIQDEQY
length: 14; J: TRBJ2-7; size: few; V: TRBV27; CDR3: ASSSYTGTNSYGQY
length: 11; J: TRBJ2-2; size: few; V: TRBV6-2/TRBV6-3; CDR3: ASRGQGAGELF
length: 15; J: TRBJ2-2; size: -; V: TRBV27; CDR3: ASTLGGRLRNTGELF
length: 12; J: TRBJ1-1; size: many; V: TRBV12-3/TRBV12-4; CDR3: ASSLRNPNTEAF
length: 14; J: TRBJ2-1; size: -; V: TRBV5-4; CDR3: ASSDGWTSGYNEQF
length: 13; J: TRBJ2-7; size: many; V: TRBV27; CDR3: ASSPPKTGLYEQY
length: 11; J: TRBJ1-5; size: many; V: TRBV7-2; CDR3: ASSLKFLRPQH
length: 13; J: TRBJ2-2; size: few; V: TRBV12-3/TRBV12-4; CDR3: ASSLGPRTAGELF
length: 17; J: TRBJ2-2; size: -; V: TRBV3-1; CDR3: ASSLSGLAGALDTGELF
length: 13; J: TRBJ2-1; size: many; V: TRBV7-3; CDR3: ASKATSGINNEQF
length: 11; J: TRBJ2-7; size: -; V: TRBV7-2; CDR3: ASSRKAGREQY
length: 13; J: TRBJ2-3; size: many; V: TRBV7-6; CDR3: ASSLWTSGGDTQY
length: 13; J: TRBJ2-7; size: many; V: TRBV12-3/TRBV12-4; CDR3: ASSPLGQPTYEQY
length: 10; J: TRBJ2-7; size: many; V: TRBV6-2/TRBV6-3; CDR3: ASTEVGYEQY
length: 12; J: TRBJ2-1; size: few; V: TRBV12-3/TRBV12-4; CDR3: ASSSRTSYNEQF
length: 14; J: TRBJ1-2; size: many; V: TRBV6-1; CDR3: ASRRDTGSSSYGYT
length: 13; J: TRBJ1-2; size: few; V: TRBV6-1; CDR3: ASSYVGVGSHGYT
length: 11; J: TRBJ2-3; size: -; V: TRBV11-2; CDR3: ASGRAKSDTQY
length: 12; J: TRBJ1-5; size: -; V: TRBV10-1; CDR3: ASSEGGINQPQH
length: 9; J: TRBJ2-5; size: many; V: TRBV12-3/TRBV12-4; CDR3: ASTSGETQY
length: 12; J: TRBJ2-5; size: -; V: TRBV6-6; CDR3: ASSYWGAQETQY
length: 12; J: TRBJ1-1; size: -; V: TRBV14; CDR3: ASSRWEQNTEAF
length: 11; J: TRBJ1-1; size: -; V: TRBV7-9; CDR3: ASSPQINTEAF
length: 13; J: TRBJ2-7; size: -; V: TRBV7-3; CDR3: ASSLQGTGSYEQY
length: 11; J: TRBJ2-3; size: -; V: TRBV7-2; CDR3: ASSLTRWGGQY
length: 13; J: TRBJ2-1; size: -; V: TRBV5-6; CDR3: ASSPGNFGYNEQF
length: 13; J: TRBJ2-3; size: few; V: TRBV7-9; CDR3: ASSPGGQDSDTQY
length: 12; J: TRBJ2-3; size: -; V: TRBV19; CDR3: ASSITLVADTQY
length: 12; J: TRBJ2-7; size: -; V: TRBV15; CDR3: ATSLGGVSYEQY
length: 11; J: TRBJ1-1; size: many; V: TRBV12-3/TRBV12-4; CDR3: ASSSGKFGEAF
length: 15; J: TRBJ1-4; size: many; V: TRBV7-9; CDR3: ASSPSAGTGEDEKLF
length: 12; J: TRBJ1-1; size: -; V: TRBV5-5; CDR3: ASTLDRANTEAF